This entry concerns a single TCR beta chain. The data stem from a study of cytomegalovirus exposure and HLA in healthy donors. After removal of 2 bases from V and 3 bases from J, the junction contained 8 bases not matched to a gene. This CDR3 has 16 amino acids. Germline loops: CDR1 SGHVS, CDR2 FQNEAQ. The study ran its PCR with 60 Vbeta and 13 Jbeta primers. TCRdb keeps only in-frame clones here, not all; method: immunoSEQ multiplex PCR. This table holds roughly 120,000 clones, roughly three quarters found once. The sequence derives from a man between 50 and 59 years old in good health and CMV-seropositive. The source material was PBMCs. The chain uses TRBV7-8 and TRBJ2-7; 9 positions match TRBD2. The DNA for the CDR3 is TGTGCCAGCAGCTTACGTCTAGCGGGGCCCCGCTACGAGCAGTACTTC. Translated: CASSLRLAGPRYEQYF.